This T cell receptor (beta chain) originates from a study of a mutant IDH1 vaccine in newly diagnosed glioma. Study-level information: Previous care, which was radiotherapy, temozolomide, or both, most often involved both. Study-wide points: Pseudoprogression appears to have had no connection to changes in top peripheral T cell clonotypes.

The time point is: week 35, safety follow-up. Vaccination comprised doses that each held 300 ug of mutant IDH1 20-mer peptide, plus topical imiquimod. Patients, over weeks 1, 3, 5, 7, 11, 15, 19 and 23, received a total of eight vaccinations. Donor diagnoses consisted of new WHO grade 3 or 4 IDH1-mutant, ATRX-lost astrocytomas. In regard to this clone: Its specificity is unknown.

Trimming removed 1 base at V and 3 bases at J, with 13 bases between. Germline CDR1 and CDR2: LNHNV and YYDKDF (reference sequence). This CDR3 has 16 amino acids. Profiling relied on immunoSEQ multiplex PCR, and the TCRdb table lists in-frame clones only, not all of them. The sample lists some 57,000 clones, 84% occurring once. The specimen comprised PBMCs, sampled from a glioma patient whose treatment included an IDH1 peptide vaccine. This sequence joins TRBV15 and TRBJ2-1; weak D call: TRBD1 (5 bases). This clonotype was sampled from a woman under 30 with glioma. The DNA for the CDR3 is TGTGCCACCAGCAGAGGGACACAAGAAGGCTACAATGAGCAGTTCTTC. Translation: CATSRGTQEGYNEQFF.